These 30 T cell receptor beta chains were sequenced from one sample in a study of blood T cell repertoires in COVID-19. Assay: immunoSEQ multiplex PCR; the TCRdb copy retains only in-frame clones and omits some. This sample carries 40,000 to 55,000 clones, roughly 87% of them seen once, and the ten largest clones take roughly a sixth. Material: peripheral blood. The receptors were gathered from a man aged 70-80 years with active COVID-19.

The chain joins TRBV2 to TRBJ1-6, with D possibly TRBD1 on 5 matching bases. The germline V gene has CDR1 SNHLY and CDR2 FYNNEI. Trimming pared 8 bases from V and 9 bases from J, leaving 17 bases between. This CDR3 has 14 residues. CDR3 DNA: TGTGCCAGCGTACTTCAGGGTTCGGGTTCACCCCTCCACTTT. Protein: CASVLQGSGSPLHF.

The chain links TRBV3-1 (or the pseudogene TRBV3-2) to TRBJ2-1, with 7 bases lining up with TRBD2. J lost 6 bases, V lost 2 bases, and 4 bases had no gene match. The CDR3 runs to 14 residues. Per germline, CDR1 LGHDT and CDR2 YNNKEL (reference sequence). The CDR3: CASSQSGGGNEQFF. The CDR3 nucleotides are TGTGCCAGCAGCCAATCAGGCGGGGGCAATGAGCAGTTCTTC.

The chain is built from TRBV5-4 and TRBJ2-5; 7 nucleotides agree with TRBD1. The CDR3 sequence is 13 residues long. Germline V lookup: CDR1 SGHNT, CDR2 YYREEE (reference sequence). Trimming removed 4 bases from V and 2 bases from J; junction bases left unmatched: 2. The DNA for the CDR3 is TGTGCCAGCAGCGGGGGACAGCAAGAGACCCAGTACTTC. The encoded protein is CASSGGQQETQYF.

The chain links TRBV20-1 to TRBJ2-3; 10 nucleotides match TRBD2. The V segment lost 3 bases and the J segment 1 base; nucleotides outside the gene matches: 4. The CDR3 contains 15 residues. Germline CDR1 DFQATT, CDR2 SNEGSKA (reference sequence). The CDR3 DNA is TGCAGTGCTAGTAATAGCGGGGGGCGCACAGATACGCAGTATTTT. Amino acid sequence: CSASNSGGRTDTQYF.

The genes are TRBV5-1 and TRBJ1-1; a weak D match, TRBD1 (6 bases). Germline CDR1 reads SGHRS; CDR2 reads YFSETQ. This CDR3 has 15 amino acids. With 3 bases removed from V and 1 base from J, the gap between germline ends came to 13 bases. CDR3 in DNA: TGCGCCAGCAGCTCGCTACCGGGACAGAACACTGAAGCTTTCTTT. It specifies CASSSLPGQNTEAFF.

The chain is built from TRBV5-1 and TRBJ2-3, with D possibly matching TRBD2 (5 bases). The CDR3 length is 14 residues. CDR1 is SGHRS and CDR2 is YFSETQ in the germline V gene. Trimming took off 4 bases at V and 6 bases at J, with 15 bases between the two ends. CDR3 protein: CASSRDRLVDTQYF. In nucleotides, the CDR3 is TGCGCCAGCAGCCGGGATCGGCTAGTTGATACGCAGTATTTT.

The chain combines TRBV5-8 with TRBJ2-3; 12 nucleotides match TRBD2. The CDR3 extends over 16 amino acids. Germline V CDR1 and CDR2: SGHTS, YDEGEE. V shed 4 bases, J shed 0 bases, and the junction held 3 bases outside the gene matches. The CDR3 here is CASSPGLAGSTDTQYF. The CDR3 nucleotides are TGTGCCAGCAGCCCGGGACTAGCGGGTAGCACAGATACGCAGTATTTT.

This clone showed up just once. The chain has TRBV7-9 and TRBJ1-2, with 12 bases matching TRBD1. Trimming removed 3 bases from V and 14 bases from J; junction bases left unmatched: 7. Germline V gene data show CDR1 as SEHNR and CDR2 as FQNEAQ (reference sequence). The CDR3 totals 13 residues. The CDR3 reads CASSLDRDRGLTF. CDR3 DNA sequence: TGTGCCAGCAGCTTGGACCGGGACAGGGGGCTGACCTTC.

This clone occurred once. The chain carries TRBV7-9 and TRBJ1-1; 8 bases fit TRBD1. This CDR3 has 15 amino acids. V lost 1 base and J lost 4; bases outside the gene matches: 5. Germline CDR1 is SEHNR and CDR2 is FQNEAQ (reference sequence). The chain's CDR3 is CASSLGAGGVTEAFF. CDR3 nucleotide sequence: TGTGCCAGCAGCTTAGGGGCAGGGGGCGTCACTGAAGCTTTCTTT.

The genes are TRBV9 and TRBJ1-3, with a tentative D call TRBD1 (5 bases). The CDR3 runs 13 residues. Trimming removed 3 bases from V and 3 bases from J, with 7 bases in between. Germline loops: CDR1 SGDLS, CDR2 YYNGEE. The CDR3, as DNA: TGTGCCAGCAGCGCCGGGGGTGGAAACACCATATATTTT. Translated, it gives CASSAGGGNTIYF.

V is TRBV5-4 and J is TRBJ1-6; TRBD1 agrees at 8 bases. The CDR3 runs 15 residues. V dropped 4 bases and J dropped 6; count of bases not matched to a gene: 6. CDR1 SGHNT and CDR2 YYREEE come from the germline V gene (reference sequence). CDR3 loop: CASSLRTGSNSPLHF. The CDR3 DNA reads TGTGCCAGCAGCCTGAGGACAGGGAGTAATTCACCCCTCCACTTT.

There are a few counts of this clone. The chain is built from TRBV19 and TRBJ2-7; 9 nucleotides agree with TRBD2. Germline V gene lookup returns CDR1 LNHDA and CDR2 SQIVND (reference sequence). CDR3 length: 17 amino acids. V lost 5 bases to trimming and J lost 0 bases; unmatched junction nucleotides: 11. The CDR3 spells CASSPSSLAGSSYEQYF. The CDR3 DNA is TGTGCCAGTAGTCCATCCTCGCTAGCGGGGAGCTCCTACGAGCAGTACTTC.

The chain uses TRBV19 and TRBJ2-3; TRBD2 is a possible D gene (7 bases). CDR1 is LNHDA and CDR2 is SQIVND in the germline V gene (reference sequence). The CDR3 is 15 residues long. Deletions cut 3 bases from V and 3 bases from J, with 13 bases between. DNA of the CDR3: TGTGCCAGTAGTATCGGGGGGCGGGGTACAGATACGCAGTATTTT. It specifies CASSIGGRGTDTQYF.

The DNA for the CDR3 is TGCGCCAGCAGCATCAATAGCGGGGGCTCCTACGAGCAGTACTTC. Residues: CASSINSGGSYEQYF. This chain uses TRBV5-1 with TRBJ2-7; the match to TRBD2 covers 9 bases. CDR3 size: 15 residues. Germline V lookup: CDR1 SGHRS, CDR2 YFSETQ. The ends lost 4 bases at V and 0 bases at J; junction bases unmatched: 5.

The chain's CDR3 is CASSSGQGDTEAFF. The CDR3 DNA reads as TGTGCCAGCAGTTCCGGACAGGGAGACACTGAAGCTTTCTTT. The genes are TRBV28 and TRBJ1-1; 8 bases align to TRBD1. Germline V gene lookup returns CDR1 MDHEN and CDR2 SYDVKM. The CDR3 loop spans 14 amino acids. The trim removed 4 bases at V and 3 bases at J, leaving 4 bases unmatched.

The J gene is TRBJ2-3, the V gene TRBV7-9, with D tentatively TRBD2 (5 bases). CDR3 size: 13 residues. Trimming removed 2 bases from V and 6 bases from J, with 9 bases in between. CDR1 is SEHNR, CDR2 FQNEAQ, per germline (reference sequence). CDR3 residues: CASSLNTGDTQYF. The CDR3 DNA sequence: TGTGCCAGCAGCTTAAACACGGGGGATACGCAGTATTTT.

The CDR3 nucleotides are TGTGCCAGCAGTGACCGCGCTGGAGCAGCCAATAGCAATCAGCCCCAGCATTTT. The encoded protein is CASSDRAGAANSNQPQHF. J is TRBJ1-5 and V is TRBV25-1; D gene unclear. Per germline, CDR1 MGHDK and CDR2 SYGVNS. The germline V and J ends were trimmed by 3 bases and 0 bases, with 18 bases remaining between them. The length of the CDR3 is 18 residues.

In DNA form, the CDR3 reads TGTGCCAGCAGTGAAGGACTAGCAAGGGGCGAGACCCAGTACTTC. This translates into CASSEGLARGETQYF. This chain joins TRBV2 and TRBJ2-5; 7 bases are shared with TRBD2. The CDR3 is made up of 15 amino acids. Germline V gene lookup returns CDR1 SNHLY and CDR2 FYNNEI. Trimming at V came to 1 base and at J to 5 bases, leaving 7 bases not matched to a gene.

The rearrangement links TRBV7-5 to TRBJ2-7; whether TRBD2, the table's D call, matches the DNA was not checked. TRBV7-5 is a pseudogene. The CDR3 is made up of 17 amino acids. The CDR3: CARRYKRPSGGADEQYF. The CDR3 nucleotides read TGTGCCAGAAGGTATAAACGTCCCAGCGGGGGGGCCGACGAGCAGTACTTC.

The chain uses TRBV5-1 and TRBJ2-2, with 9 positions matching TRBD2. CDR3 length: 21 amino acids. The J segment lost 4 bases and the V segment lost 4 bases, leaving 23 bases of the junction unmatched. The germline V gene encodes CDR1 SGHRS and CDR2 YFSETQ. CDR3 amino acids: CASSTLLASGDNNLVTGELFF. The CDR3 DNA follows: TGCGCCAGCAGCACCCTACTAGCTAGCGGGGACAACAACTTAGTCACCGGGGAGCTGTTTTTT.

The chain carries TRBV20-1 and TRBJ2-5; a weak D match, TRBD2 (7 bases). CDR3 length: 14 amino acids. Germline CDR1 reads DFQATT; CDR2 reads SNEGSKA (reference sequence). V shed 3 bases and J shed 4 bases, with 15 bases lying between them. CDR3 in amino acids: CSASEGGAAETQYF. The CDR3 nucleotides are TGCAGTGCTAGTGAGGGGGGGGCCGCAGAGACCCAGTACTTC.

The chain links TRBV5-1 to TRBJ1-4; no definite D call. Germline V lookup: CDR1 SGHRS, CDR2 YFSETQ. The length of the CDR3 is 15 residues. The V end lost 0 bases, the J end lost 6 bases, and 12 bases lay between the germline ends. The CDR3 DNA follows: TGCGCCAGCAGCTTGGAGGCGGGTGGCTATGAAAAACTGTTTTTT. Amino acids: CASSLEAGGYEKLFF.

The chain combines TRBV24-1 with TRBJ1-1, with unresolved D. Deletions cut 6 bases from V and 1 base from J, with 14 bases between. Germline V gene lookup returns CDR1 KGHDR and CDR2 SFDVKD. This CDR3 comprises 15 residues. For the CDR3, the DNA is TGTGCCACCAGTAATTCAGGAAAAGGGAACACTGAAGCTTTCTTT. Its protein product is CATSNSGKGNTEAFF.

The CDR3 coding sequence is TGTGCCAGCAGCCAGACCATCGGGGGGCCTGCCTATTCGGAGACCCAGTACTTC. Translated: CASSQTIGGPAYSETQYF. V and J are TRBV5-4 and TRBJ2-5; weak D call: TRBD2 (7 bases). V was pared by 4 bases and J by 5 bases, with 27 bases between. In germline, CDR1 is SGHNT, CDR2 YYREEE (reference sequence). There are 18 residues in the CDR3.

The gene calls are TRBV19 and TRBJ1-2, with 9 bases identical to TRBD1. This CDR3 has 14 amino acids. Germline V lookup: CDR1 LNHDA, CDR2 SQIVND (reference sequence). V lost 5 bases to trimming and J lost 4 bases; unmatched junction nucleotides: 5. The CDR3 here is CASSREGQGYGYTF. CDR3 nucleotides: TGTGCCAGTAGTCGGGAGGGACAGGGCTATGGCTACACCTTC.

The CDR3 DNA reads TGTGCCAGCAGAAGCCTAGCGGGGGGATCCCCAGAAGAGGATACGCAGTATTTT. It is translated as CASRSLAGGSPEEDTQYF. This rearrangement joins TRBV7-8 to TRBJ2-3; 11 positions match TRBD2. This CDR3 region has 18 residues. The trim removed 6 bases at V and 6 bases at J, leaving 17 bases unmatched. In germline, CDR1 is SGHVS, CDR2 FQNEAQ.

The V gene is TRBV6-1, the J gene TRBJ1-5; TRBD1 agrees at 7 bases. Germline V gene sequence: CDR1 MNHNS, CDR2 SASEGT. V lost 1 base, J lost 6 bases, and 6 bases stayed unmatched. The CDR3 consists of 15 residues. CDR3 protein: CASSEGGGRGQPQHF. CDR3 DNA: TGTGCCAGCAGTGAAGGAGGGGGCCGGGGTCAGCCCCAGCATTTT.

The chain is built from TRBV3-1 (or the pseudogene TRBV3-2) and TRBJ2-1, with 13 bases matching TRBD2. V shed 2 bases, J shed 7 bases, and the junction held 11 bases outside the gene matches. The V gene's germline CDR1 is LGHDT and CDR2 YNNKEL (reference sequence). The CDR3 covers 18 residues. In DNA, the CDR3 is TGTGCCAGCAGCCAACTAGGACTAGCGGGGGAAAAGAAGAATGAGCAGTTCTTC. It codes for CASSQLGLAGEKKNEQFF.

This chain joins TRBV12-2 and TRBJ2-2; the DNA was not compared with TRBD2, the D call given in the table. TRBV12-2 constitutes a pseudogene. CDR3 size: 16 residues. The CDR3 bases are TGTGCAAGTCGCTTAGCCTTGAGAAAGATCCCTACGGAGCTGTTTTTT. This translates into CASRLALRKIPTELFF.

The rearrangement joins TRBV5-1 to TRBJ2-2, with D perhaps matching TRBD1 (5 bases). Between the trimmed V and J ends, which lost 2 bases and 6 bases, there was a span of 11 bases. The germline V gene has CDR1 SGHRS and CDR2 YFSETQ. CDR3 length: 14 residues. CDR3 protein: CASSLMQGPGELFF. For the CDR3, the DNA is TGCGCCAGCAGCTTAATGCAGGGCCCCGGGGAGCTGTTTTTT. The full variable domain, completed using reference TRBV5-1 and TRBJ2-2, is KAGVTQTPRYLIKTRGQQVTLSCSPISGHRSVSWYQQTPGQGLQFLFEYFSETQRNKGNFPGRFSGRQFSNSRSEMNVSTLELGDSALYLCASSLMQGPGELFFGEGSRLTVL.